This TCR beta chain was profiled in a study of human T cells and chemical hapten exposure. General study points: PT1 expanded TCR counts correlated positively with patch test score.

Germline CDR1 and CDR2: SQVTM and ANQGSEA. Trimming stripped 0 bases from V and 3 bases from J, with 12 bases between. This CDR3 comprises 14 residues. Individual cDNA molecules (in the library) carried attached unique molecular identifiers. TCRdb analysed the RACE reads with MiXCR anew, one entry per CDR3 protein. The sample shows some 53,000 distinct CDR3 sequences, approximately 9.9% of them seen only once. This clonotype was seen many times. The antigen is not known. Time point meaning: patch test 1, 2 weeks after DPC sensitization. Treatment reported: therapeutic diphenylcyclopropenone sensitization with weekly scalp DPC. It was from unfractionated whole blood that total RNA was extracted.

The sequence was obtained from a woman between 40 and 55 years old with alopecia areata. Some clones in this sample may be carry-over from other donors' samples. This chain joins TRBV29-1 and TRBJ2-7, with D perhaps TRBD1 or TRBD2 (6 bases each). The input for sequencing was whole blood, taken in connection with sensitization to the hapten diphenylcyclopropenone (DPC). CDR3 nucleotide sequence: TGCAGCGTTGAAGATCTACGGGGGCGCTACGAGCAGTACTTC. Residues: CSVEDLRGRYEQYF.